One and the same sample provided the 11 T cell receptor beta chains below, sequenced in a study of shared clonotypes between healthy human individuals. TCRdb's copy holds only in-frame clones and misses some; the assay was immunoSEQ multiplex PCR. The data show a few million clones, with around 95% seen just once and roughly 0.13% held by the top ten. The specimen was naive CD4+ T cells sorted from blood. This sample's subset: CD45RA+ positively selected. The receptors originated from a man aged 18 to 29 in good health.

This chain joins TRBV6-5 and TRBJ2-5; D gene ambiguous. The CDR3 is 14 residues long. V lost 2 bases and J 5 bases, leaving 12 bases between the germline ends. Germline CDR1 and CDR2: MNHEY and SVGAGI. The chain's CDR3 is CASSYQGFGETQYF. The CDR3 region has the DNA TGTGCCAGCAGTTACCAAGGTTTTGGGGAGACCCAGTACTTC.

The J gene is TRBJ1-2, the V gene TRBV7-9; 7 bases line up with TRBD1. There are 13 residues in the CDR3. Losses at the gene ends were 3 bases for V and 8 bases for J; bases not matched to a gene: 6. Germline loops: CDR1 SEHNR, CDR2 FQNEAQ (reference sequence). CDR3 amino acids: CASSFGQEDGYTF. DNA for the CDR3: TGTGCCAGCAGCTTCGGACAGGAGGACGGCTACACCTTC. Variable domain in full (rest from reference TRBV7-9 and TRBJ1-2): DTGVSQNPRHKITKRGQNVTFRCDPISEHNRLYWYRQTLGQGPEFLTYFQNEAQLEKSRLLSDRFSAERPKGSFSTLEIQRTEQGDSAMYLCASSFGQEDGYTFGSGTRLTVV.

This chain uses TRBV30 with TRBJ2-6, with TRBD1 matching over 7 bases. Trimming removed 3 bases from V and 1 base from J; junction bases left unmatched: 0. The CDR3 is 14 residues long. Germline V gene sequence: CDR1 GTSNPN, CDR2 SVGIG (reference sequence). In DNA form, the CDR3 reads TGTGCCTGGAGGACAGGGTCTGGGGCCAACGTCCTGACTTTC. Translation gives CAWRTGSGANVLTF.

As DNA, the CDR3 is TGTGCCAGCAGCTTGACCCGACTAGCGGGGCTCACAGATACGCAGTATTTT. Amino acids: CASSLTRLAGLTDTQYF. The rearrangement links TRBV5-4 to TRBJ2-3; 11 bases are a match to TRBD2. Germline-derived CDR1 and CDR2 are SGHNT and YYREEE (reference sequence). With 1 base clipped from V and 2 bases from J, the junction kept 6 bases outside the gene matches. The CDR3 runs to 17 residues.

This clone was observed once. This chain connects TRBV5-1 to TRBJ2-2; 7 positions agree with TRBD1. The V gene's germline CDR1 is SGHRS and CDR2 YFSETQ. The V gene end was trimmed by 0 bases and the J gene end by 8 bases; junction bases not matched to a gene: 7. The CDR3 consists of 15 residues. The CDR3: CASSLEGAEAGELFF. As DNA, the CDR3 is TGCGCCAGCAGCTTGGAGGGGGCGGAAGCTGGGGAGCTGTTTTTT.

Details on this clone: The same CDR3 arises from other DNA sequences in this sample as well. CDR3 loop: CASSAPSSYEQYF. DNA of the CDR3: TGCGCCAGCAGCGCACCTTCCTCCTACGAGCAGTACTTC. This chain uses TRBV5-1 with TRBJ2-7; D ambiguous. Trimming removed 4 bases at V and 0 bases at J, with 8 bases between. This CDR3 comprises 13 residues. From germline, CDR1 is SGHRS and CDR2 YFSETQ.

As DNA, the CDR3 is TGCAGTGTAAGTGGGGACGGCGGGGCTTTCTTT. The encoded protein is CSVSGDGGAFF. The chain combines TRBV20-1 with TRBJ1-1, with a tentative D call TRBD1 (5 bases). The CDR3 consists of 11 residues. Trimming shortened V by 7 bases and J by 11 bases, and 17 bases separated the two germline ends. CDR1 is DFQATT and CDR2 is SNEGSKA in the germline V gene (reference sequence).

The chain employs TRBV5-1 and TRBJ1-1, with D tentatively TRBD1 (6 bases). V dropped 7 bases and J dropped 4 bases, with 14 bases sitting between them. Germline CDR1 SGHRS, CDR2 YFSETQ. This CDR3 comprises 13 residues. CDR3 sequence: CASCWGGGTEAFF. The CDR3 DNA reads as TGCGCCAGCTGCTGGGGAGGGGGCACTGAAGCTTTCTTT.

V is TRBV7-8 and J is TRBJ1-5; 7 bases match TRBD1. The V and J ends lost 6 bases and 0 bases, in that order; junction bases with no gene match: 8. The CDR3 loop spans 16 amino acids. Germline V gene lookup returns CDR1 SGHVS and CDR2 FQNEAQ. The DNA of the CDR3 is TGTGCCAGCAGGAGTACAGGGGACTATAGCAATCAGCCCCAGCATTTT. Amino acid sequence: CASRSTGDYSNQPQHF.

This clone was seen once. The chain joins TRBV9 to TRBJ1-6; D is unclear. The CDR3 covers 14 residues. The V end lost 3 bases, the J end lost 10 bases, and 14 bases lay between the germline ends. Germline loops: CDR1 SGDLS, CDR2 YYNGEE. DNA for the CDR3: TGTGCCAGCAGCGAGGGCCCAGTAAAATCACCCCTCCACTTT. Amino acids: CASSEGPVKSPLHF.

The sample holds one count of this clone. The chain couples TRBV30 to TRBJ2-5; 8 bases fit TRBD2. Germline V CDR1 and CDR2: GTSNPN, SVGIG (reference sequence). The length of the CDR3 is 15 residues. V was clipped by 4 bases and J by 2 bases; unmatched bases: 9. CDR3 nucleotide sequence: TGTGCCTGGACCCGGGGGGGTAACAGGCAAGAGACCCAGTACTTC. Protein sequence: CAWTRGGNRQETQYF.